The sequence of this TCR beta chain was determined in a study of T cell responses to AZD1222 COVID-19 vaccine. Findings of the study overall: Unmutated variant regions are reportedly targeted by nearly half of spike-specific TCRs. It should be noted that donors were predominantly white British and more often female, and clonal diversity was possibly underestimated.

Trimming left V 0 bases short and J 8 bases short, with 22 bases between. Germline V gives CDR1 SQVTM, CDR2 ANQGSEA. This CDR3 spans 16 amino acids. Sequencing was performed with immunoSEQ multiplex PCR; in TCRdb, only in-frame clones are kept and a portion is missing. The sample has around 130,000 clones, approximately 93% seen once; the top ten hold 0.91%. For this clone: Its antigen is unknown.

This material consisted of peripheral blood, taken on day 0 of AZD1222 vaccination. The sequence derives from an adult in good health. The chain joins TRBV29-1 to TRBJ1-2; D call uncertain. CDR3 DNA: TGCAGCGTTGAAGAGGCCGTGGGCTTTTTTCGGCAGGGCTACACCTTC. Translation gives CSVEEAVGFFRQGYTF. Complete variable domain (other parts from reference TRBV29-1 and TRBJ1-2): SAVISQKPSRDICQRGTSLTIQCQVDSQVTMMFWYRQQPGQSLTLIATANQGSEATYESGFVIDKFPISRPNLTFSTLTVSNMSPEDSSIYLCSVEEAVGFFRQGYTFGSGTRLTVV.